Below, 28 T cell receptor beta chains from the same sample are listed, as sequenced in a study of T cells in narcolepsy (dated by TCRdb to between 2017 and 2018). Libraries came from the immunoSEQ multiplex PCR assay. TCRdb holds this immuneACCESS table with in-frame rearrangements only. Some clones are missing; in checked studies, unresolved V genes explain under half, and the rest has no known cause. Counted in this sample were tens of thousands of clones; about 80% of them appeared once. Of the sample, more than 1% falls within the top ten clones. Sample: memory (CD45RA-) CD4+ T cells from blood. This specimen's cell subset or site label, per the study, means: memory T cells sorted ex vivo from peripheral blood. The receptor set was obtained from a human donor in good health.

Concerning this clone itself: Other DNA sequences from this sample encode an identical CDR3 as well. The chain carries TRBV29-1 and TRBJ1-2; D is uncertain. Trimming cost V 1 base and J 4 bases, with 4 bases left between them. The germline gives CDR1 SQVTM, CDR2 ANQGSEA. CDR3 length: 11 residues. CDR3 residues: CSVEGAYGYTF. CDR3 bases: TGCAGCGTTGAAGGGGCCTATGGCTACACCTTC.

The chain carries TRBV5-1 and TRBJ2-5; no firm D call. The J call is uncertain, as TRBJ2-7 better fits the DNA end. This CDR3 is 11 amino acids long. Germline CDR1 SGHRS, CDR2 YFSETQ. The CDR3 DNA is TGCGCCAGCAGCTTGGCCGGCGAGCAGTACTTC. This encodes CASSLAGEQYF.

The chain is built from TRBV10-1 and TRBJ2-2; a weak D match, TRBD2 (6 bases). The V end lost 3 bases, the J end lost 7 bases, and 6 bases lay between the germline ends. Germline CDR1 WNHNN, CDR2 SYGVQD (reference sequence). This CDR3 contains 12 residues. The CDR3: CASSEAGGELFF. In DNA form, the CDR3 reads TGCGCCAGCAGTGAAGCGGGCGGGGAGCTGTTTTTT.

The V call is TRBV5-4, the J call TRBJ2-7, with TRBD1 as a possible D gene (6 bases). From germline, CDR1 is SGHNT and CDR2 YYREEE (reference sequence). The CDR3 covers 15 residues. Trimming stripped 3 bases from V and 5 bases from J, with 18 bases between. Here the CDR3 reads CASSSQGLQRHEQYF. Here the CDR3 DNA reads TGTGCCAGCAGCTCGCAGGGGCTACAGCGGCACGAGCAGTACTTC.

The sample holds one count of this clone. The rearrangement uses TRBV30 and TRBJ2-6; TRBD1 aligns across 9 bases. The CDR3 runs to 16 residues. The germline V gene has CDR1 GTSNPN and CDR2 SVGIG (reference sequence). Losses at the gene ends were 7 bases for V and 2 bases for J; bases not matched to a gene: 9. The CDR3, as DNA: TGTGCCTCTTACCGGGACAGGGCAGCTGGGGCCAACGTCCTGACTTTC. Protein sequence: CASYRDRAAGANVLTF.

The genes are TRBV2 and TRBJ2-5; the match to TRBD2 covers 7 bases. J lost 3 bases, V lost 7 bases, and 5 bases had no gene match. The CDR3 has 13 amino acids. Germline V gene data show CDR1 as SNHLY and CDR2 as FYNNEI. CDR3 loop: CASTWGGEETQYF. The CDR3 DNA follows: TGTGCCAGCACTTGGGGGGGAGAAGAGACCCAGTACTTC.

The chain couples TRBV30 to TRBJ2-7; D is unclear. The V gene's germline CDR1 is GTSNPN and CDR2 SVGIG (reference sequence). The V end lost 8 bases, the J end lost 6 bases, and 14 bases lay between the germline ends. CDR3 length: 11 residues. CDR3 region: CAGRRAAEQYF. In nucleotides, the CDR3 is TGTGCCGGTCGTAGGGCGGCCGAGCAGTACTTC.

This chain links TRBV11-2 with TRBJ2-7, with 8 nucleotides matching TRBD1. The CDR3 contains 17 residues. Germline lookup yields CDR1 SGHAT and CDR2 FQNNGV. The V and J ends lost 5 bases and 0 bases, in that order; junction bases with no gene match: 12. CDR3 in DNA: TGTGCCAGCAGCCCCATAGACAGGGGAAGAAGCTCCTACGAGCAGTACTTC. Translating gives CASSPIDRGRSSYEQYF.

The J gene is TRBJ1-5, the V gene TRBV27; the D is unclear. With 3 bases removed from V and 6 bases from J, the gap between germline ends came to 9 bases. Germline values: CDR1 MNHEY, CDR2 SMNVEV (reference sequence). The CDR3 spans 13 residues. CDR3: CASSFREGQPQHF. DNA for the CDR3: TGTGCCAGCAGTTTCCGGGAAGGTCAGCCCCAGCATTTT.

The rearrangement links TRBV4-3 to TRBJ1-1; 10 bases map to TRBD1. Per the germline V gene, CDR1 is LGHNA and CDR2 is YSLEER. J gave up 4 bases and V 0 bases, and 5 bases lay outside the gene matches. The CDR3 totals 16 residues. The CDR3 DNA follows: TGCGCCAGCAGCCAAGAGGGCGGACAGGGGGGCACTGAAGCTTTCTTT. It yields the protein CASSQEGGQGGTEAFF.

This sequence joins TRBV10-3 and TRBJ2-6; D may match TRBD1 or TRBD2 (6 bases each). The V end was cut by 11 bases, the J end by 1 base, with 21 bases between. The CDR3 has 17 residues. Germline V lookup: CDR1 ENHRY, CDR2 SYGVKD. Here the CDR3 DNA reads TGTGCCGTTAGGGGGGTATCGATAAGATCTGGGGCCAACGTCCTGACTTTC. Translation: CAVRGVSIRSGANVLTF.

The genes are TRBV10-3 and TRBJ1-5; 9 bases map to TRBD1. V was clipped by 6 bases and J by 6 bases; unmatched bases: 3. The CDR3 spans 13 residues. Germline loops: CDR1 ENHRY, CDR2 SYGVKD. The CDR3 here is CAIRDRGGQPQHF. The CDR3, as DNA: TGTGCCATCAGGGACAGGGGAGGTCAGCCCCAGCATTTT.

The chain employs TRBV7-9 and TRBJ2-2; maybe TRBD1 (5 bases). The germline CDR1 and CDR2 sequences are SEHNR and FQNEAQ (reference sequence). The CDR3 sequence is 15 residues long. Trimming shortened V by 3 bases and J by 1 base, and 9 bases separated the two germline ends. The CDR3 nucleotides read TGTGCCAGCAGCTTGGACACAGTGAACACCGGGGAGCTGTTTTTT. This sequence encodes CASSLDTVNTGELFF.

This chain joins TRBV18 and TRBJ2-3; no definite D call. V was pared by 1 base and J by 1 base, with 3 bases between. From germline, CDR1 is KGHSH and CDR2 LQKENI. The CDR3 is 13 amino acids. CDR3 loop: CASSPLGTDTQYF. The CDR3 region has the DNA TGTGCCAGCTCACCACTTGGCACAGATACGCAGTATTTT. The full variable domain, in which reference TRBV18 and TRBJ2-3 provide the parts outside the CDR3, is NAGVMQNPRHLVRRRGQEARLRCSPMKGHSHVYWYRQLPEEGLKFMVYLQKENIIDESGMPKERFSAEFPKEGPSILRIQQVVRGDSAAYFCASSPLGTDTQYFGPGTRLTVL.

The chain couples TRBV7-3 to TRBJ2-3; possible D gene TRBD2, 6 bases. The V end lost 4 bases, the J end lost 4 bases, and 9 bases lay between the germline ends. This CDR3 contains 13 residues. From germline, CDR1 is SGHTA and CDR2 FQGTGA. Here the CDR3 DNA reads TGTGCCAGCAGCTCGGGACTTTCAGATACGCAGTATTTT. This encodes CASSSGLSDTQYF.

V is TRBV27 and J is TRBJ2-7, with 8 bases identical to TRBD1. Germline CDR1 MNHEY, CDR2 SMNVEV (reference sequence). The CDR3 consists of 13 residues. J gave up 5 bases and V 6 bases, and 6 bases lay outside the gene matches. In nucleotides, the CDR3 is TGTGCCAGCAGCATGACAGGGGAAAACGAGCAGTACTTC. This encodes CASSMTGENEQYF.

The chain employs TRBV6-4 and TRBJ2-1; 15 nucleotides agree with TRBD2. The CDR3 runs to 14 residues. Germline CDR1 MRHNA, CDR2 SNTAGT. V lost 6 bases to trimming and J lost 9 bases; unmatched junction nucleotides: 3. CDR3 bases: TGTGCCAGCAGGGGACTAGCGGGAGGCGGTGAGCAGTTCTTC. This sequence encodes CASRGLAGGGEQFF.

The chain recombines TRBV7-2 with TRBJ2-1; D possibly corresponds to TRBD2 (5 bases). V lost 2 bases and J lost 0, with 14 bases in between. Germline V lookup: CDR1 SGHTA, CDR2 FQGNSA. The CDR3 loop spans 17 amino acids. The CDR3 here is CASSLSEAGSSYNEQFF. Here the CDR3 DNA reads TGTGCCAGCAGCTTATCAGAGGCGGGCTCCTCCTACAATGAGCAGTTCTTC.

The rearrangement joins TRBV4-1 to TRBJ2-7; TRBD2 might be the D (5 bases). CDR3 length equals 15 residues. V lost 0 bases and J 3 bases, leaving 12 bases between the germline ends. In germline, CDR1 is MGHRA, CDR2 YSYEKL. CDR3 protein: CASSQDSGGSYEQYF. The CDR3 bases are TGCGCCAGCAGCCAAGACTCAGGAGGTAGCTACGAGCAGTACTTC.

For this clone: Other DNA sequences from this sample encode an identical CDR3 as well. The chain has TRBV28 and TRBJ2-4; the D gene could be TRBD1 or TRBD2 (5 bases each). Trimming pared 0 bases from V and 5 bases from J, leaving 11 bases between. Per germline, CDR1 MDHEN and CDR2 SYDVKM. This CDR3 is built from 15 residues. CDR3 in amino acids: CASSLWAQGQNIQYF. CDR3 in DNA: TGTGCCAGCAGTTTATGGGCGCAGGGACAAAACATTCAGTACTTC.

CDR3 DNA: TGTGCCAGCAGCTTGGTCCGTGAAAGATACACAGATACGCAGTATTTT. It is translated as CASSLVRERYTDTQYF. The chain joins TRBV5-4 to TRBJ2-3; no clear D. The CDR3 length is 16 residues. In germline, CDR1 is SGHNT, CDR2 YYREEE (reference sequence). V lost 0 bases and J 2 bases, leaving 13 bases between the germline ends.

The genes are TRBV9 and TRBJ2-3; TRBD2 matches at 10 bases. V lost 0 bases and J lost 1; bases outside the gene matches: 2. CDR1 and CDR2 from the germline V gene are SGDLS and YYNGEE. The CDR3 runs to 16 residues. Here the CDR3 reads CASSVVGTSGTDTQYF. For the CDR3, the DNA is TGTGCCAGCAGCGTAGTGGGGACTAGCGGCACAGATACGCAGTATTTT.

The gene calls are TRBV7-2 and TRBJ1-3, with D maybe TRBD1 (5 bases). Germline CDR1 reads SGHTA; CDR2 reads FQGNSA. The length of the CDR3 is 16 residues. The V and J ends lost 3 bases and 0 bases respectively, with 12 bases between them. The CDR3 coding sequence is TGTGCCAGCAGCTTCCGGACACCCGACTCTGGAAACACCATATATTTT. The encoded protein is CASSFRTPDSGNTIYF.

This clone was detected only once. The chain links TRBV2 to TRBJ2-3; D gene uncertain. The CDR3 contains 13 residues. From germline, CDR1 is SNHLY and CDR2 FYNNEI. Trimming stripped 5 bases from V and 8 bases from J, with 14 bases between. The DNA for the CDR3 is TGTGCCAGCAGTACCACAAAGCTGGTTACGCAGTATTTT. Translation gives CASSTTKLVTQYF. Supplemented by reference TRBV2 and TRBJ2-3, the full variable domain reads EPEVTQTPSHQVTQMGQEVILRCVPISNHLYFYWYRQILGQKVEFLVSFYNNEISEKSEIFDDQFSVERPDGSNFTLKIRSTKLEDSAMYFCASSTTKLVTQYFGPGTRLTVL.

This sequence joins TRBV5-1 and TRBJ1-1; D remains ambiguous. The length of the CDR3 is 16 residues. Germline CDR1 reads SGHRS; CDR2 reads YFSETQ. Trimming shortened V by 0 bases and J by 7 bases, and 19 bases separated the two germline ends. CDR3 loop: CASSLAGAPPTVEAFF. CDR3 bases: TGCGCCAGCAGCTTGGCCGGCGCCCCACCGACGGTTGAAGCTTTCTTT.

The chain recombines TRBV19 with TRBJ2-2; 7 bases map to TRBD2. The CDR3 length is 15 residues. J lost 1 base, V lost 7 bases, and 6 bases had no gene match. CDR1 is LNHDA and CDR2 is SQIVND in the germline V gene (reference sequence). The CDR3 nucleotides read TGTGCCAGTATTCGGGGGGACCGGAACACCGGGGAGCTGTTTTTT. Amino acids: CASIRGDRNTGELFF.

The V gene is TRBV27, the J gene TRBJ2-1; unclear D gene. The V and J ends lost 5 bases and 9 bases respectively, with 14 bases between them. The V gene's germline CDR1 is MNHEY and CDR2 SMNVEV (reference sequence). There are 13 residues in the CDR3. In DNA form, the CDR3 reads TGTGCCAGCAGTGGGTTGGATAGGCTTGAGCAGTTCTTC. As protein: CASSGLDRLEQFF.

This chain uses TRBV6-5 with TRBJ1-2, with unresolved D. Germline lookup yields CDR1 MNHEY and CDR2 SVGAGI. The CDR3 extends over 15 amino acids. V shed 3 bases and J shed 6 bases, with 17 bases lying between them. The CDR3 DNA sequence: TGTGCCAGCAGTTATACGTATCCCGCTAGGGATGGCTACACCTTC. It translates to CASSYTYPARDGYTF.